Listed below are T cell receptor beta chains from one sample, sequenced in a study of CD8+CD57+ T cells in acquired aplastic anemia. From the reads, TCRdb called clonotypes with MiXCR, one entry per CDR3 protein. This table has over 150,000 distinct CDR3 sequences, roughly 43% appearing once. The sequencing sample was made of sorted CD4+, CD8+, or CD8+CD57+ T cells (not recorded which) from PBMCs. The source is a human donor with aplastic anemia. CDR3s include the opening cysteine and the closing phenylalanine or tryptophan. The order of the fields is clone size, V gene, D gene, J gene, CDR3 DNA, CDR3 protein. A D gene is named only where the DNA matches it firmly. Not all rows give a size; the values are once, few, many and, for expanded clones, a class.

clone_size: NA; v_call: TRBV5-1; d_call: NA; j_call: TRBJ2-7; cdr3_nt: TGCGCCAGCAGCTTGGAGGTAGGTTTGGACGAGCAGTACTTC; cdr3_aa: CASSLEVGLDEQYF
clone_size: NA; v_call: TRBV2; d_call: NA; j_call: TRBJ1-5; cdr3_nt: TGTGCCAGCAGTGCCCGATATAGCAATCAGCCCCAGCATTTT; cdr3_aa: CASSARYSNQPQHF
clone_size: NA; v_call: TRBV25-1; d_call: NA; j_call: TRBJ1-1; cdr3_nt: TGTGCCAGCAGCCGGGACATCAACACTGAAACTTTCTTC; cdr3_aa: CASSRDINTETFF
clone_size: many; v_call: TRBV7-2; d_call: TRBD1; j_call: TRBJ2-5; cdr3_nt: TGTGCCAGCAGGAGGGGGCTTGCAGAGACCCAGTACTTC; cdr3_aa: CASRRGLAETQYF
clone_size: many; v_call: TRBV6-1; d_call: NA; j_call: TRBJ2-7; cdr3_nt: TGTGCCAGCAGAGCCTACCCATCGGGGTCTTACGAGCAGTACTTC; cdr3_aa: CASRAYPSGSYEQYF
clone_size: many; v_call: TRBV11-3; d_call: NA; j_call: TRBJ1-2; cdr3_nt: TGTGCCAGCAGCCCAGGACAAGAGGGAGGCCATGGCTACACCTTC; cdr3_aa: CASSPGQEGGHGYTF
clone_size: NA; v_call: TRBV19; d_call: NA; j_call: TRBJ1-1; cdr3_nt: TGTGCCAGTAGTAGGGCAGTCGCGACTGAAGCTTTCTTT; cdr3_aa: CASSRAVATEAFF
clone_size: many; v_call: TRBV14; d_call: TRBD1; j_call: TRBJ2-7; cdr3_nt: TGTGCCAGCAGCCAACATACAGGGGGCGCGCGGCAGTACTTC; cdr3_aa: CASSQHTGGARQYF
clone_size: NA; v_call: TRBV20-1; d_call: TRBD1; j_call: TRBJ1-2; cdr3_nt: TGCAGTGTTGACCCCCGGACAGGGAATGGCTACACCTTC; cdr3_aa: CSVDPRTGNGYTF
clone_size: many; v_call: TRBV6-1; d_call: NA; j_call: TRBJ1-1; cdr3_nt: TGTGCCAGCACCGTTGACAGGTTGGTAGCTGAAGCTTTCTTT; cdr3_aa: CASTVDRLVAEAFF
clone_size: NA; v_call: TRBV25-1; d_call: NA; j_call: TRBJ1-6; cdr3_nt: TGTGCCAGCAGTGATAACAGGGCTAGGGGCTCCTATAGTTCACCCCTCCACTTT; cdr3_aa: CASSDNRARGSYSSPLHF
clone_size: NA; v_call: TRBV19; d_call: TRBD1; j_call: TRBJ2-7; cdr3_nt: TGTGCCAGTAGGCGGTCCCGGGACAGCTACGAGCAGTACTTC; cdr3_aa: CASRRSRDSYEQYF
clone_size: many; v_call: TRBV7-9; d_call: TRBD1; j_call: TRBJ2-1; cdr3_nt: TGTGCCAGCAGCCCTCTACAGGGGTATACGTTCTTC; cdr3_aa: CASSPLQGYTFF
clone_size: NA; v_call: TRBV7-4; d_call: TRBD2; j_call: TRBJ2-6; cdr3_nt: TGTGCCAGCACCGAAGGCGGGCGGGGGGCCTCTGGGGCCAACGTCCTGACTTTC; cdr3_aa: CASTEGGRGASGANVLTF
clone_size: NA; v_call: TRBV29-1; d_call: NA; j_call: TRBJ2-5; cdr3_nt: TGCAGCGTTGAAGATCCGGAGGGGCTCCAAGAGACCCAGTACTTC; cdr3_aa: CSVEDPEGLQETQYF
clone_size: many; v_call: TRBV19; d_call: TRBD1; j_call: TRBJ1-5; cdr3_nt: TGTGCCAGTAGTATAGCCCGGCAGGGGGGTAATCAGCCCCAGCATTTT; cdr3_aa: CASSIARQGGNQPQHF
clone_size: many; v_call: TRBV29-1; d_call: NA; j_call: TRBJ2-5; cdr3_nt: TGCAGCGTGGGGGGGACAGGTCAAGAGACCCAGTACTTC; cdr3_aa: CSVGGTGQETQYF
clone_size: many; v_call: TRBV11-2; d_call: TRBD2; j_call: TRBJ2-2; cdr3_nt: TGTGCCAGCAGCTTCGGGACTAGCGGACTGGCGAACACCGGGGAGCTGTTTTTT; cdr3_aa: CASSFGTSGLANTGELFF
clone_size: many; v_call: TRBV29-1; d_call: NA; j_call: TRBJ1-4; cdr3_nt: TGCAGCGTTCGACAACCCTCAGTTGAAAAACTGTTTTTT; cdr3_aa: CSVRQPSVEKLFF
clone_size: NA; v_call: TRBV4-1; d_call: NA; j_call: TRBJ2-3; cdr3_nt: TGCGCCAGCAGCCACCACGGGGCCAAGGGTGTCGCAGATACGCAGTATTTT; cdr3_aa: CASSHHGAKGVADTQYF
clone_size: NA; v_call: TRBV19; d_call: NA; j_call: TRBJ2-5; cdr3_nt: TGTGCCAGTAGTATAGGTGACAGACCAGGTCAAGAGACCCAGTACTTC; cdr3_aa: CASSIGDRPGQETQYF
clone_size: many; v_call: TRBV6-5; d_call: NA; j_call: TRBJ1-1; cdr3_nt: TGTGCCAGCAGTTACTCGACAGTGAACACTGAAGCTTTCTTT; cdr3_aa: CASSYSTVNTEAFF
clone_size: NA; v_call: TRBV30; d_call: NA; j_call: TRBJ2-1; cdr3_nt: TGTGCCTGGAGTGTATCGCCCCCACGGGATGAGCAGTTCTTC; cdr3_aa: CAWSVSPPRDEQFF
clone_size: many; v_call: TRBV12-3/TRBV12-4; d_call: NA; j_call: TRBJ1-4; cdr3_nt: TGTGCCAGCAGTTTAGTTACGTCGAGAAAACTGTTTTTT; cdr3_aa: CASSLVTSRKLFF
clone_size: NA; v_call: TRBV19; d_call: TRBD1; j_call: TRBJ2-5; cdr3_nt: TGTGCCAGTAGTATGAACAGGGGAGCTGGAGAGACCCAGTACTTC; cdr3_aa: CASSMNRGAGETQYF
clone_size: few; v_call: TRBV29-1; d_call: TRBD2; j_call: TRBJ2-3; cdr3_nt: TGCAGCGTTAATGGACTAGCGGCACACACAGATACGCAGTATTTT; cdr3_aa: CSVNGLAAHTDTQYF
clone_size: NA; v_call: TRBV7-9; d_call: NA; j_call: TRBJ2-3; cdr3_nt: TGTGCCAGCAGCCCTAACTTGGACGCAGATACGCAGTATTTT; cdr3_aa: CASSPNLDADTQYF
clone_size: many; v_call: TRBV19; d_call: NA; j_call: TRBJ1-4; cdr3_nt: TGTGCCAGTAGTATAGCGGGGGCGCTAAGTGAAAAACTGTTTTTT; cdr3_aa: CASSIAGALSEKLFF
clone_size: many; v_call: TRBV7-3; d_call: NA; j_call: TRBJ2-5; cdr3_nt: TGTGCCAGCAGCTCCTCGCGGGGAGCCTGGGAGACCCAGTACTTC; cdr3_aa: CASSSSRGAWETQYF
clone_size: NA; v_call: TRBV6-1; d_call: TRBD2; j_call: TRBJ2-3; cdr3_nt: TGTGCCAGCCGGCTAGCGGGAGTTACAGATACGCAGTATTTT; cdr3_aa: CASRLAGVTDTQYF
clone_size: NA; v_call: TRBV7-9; d_call: TRBD1; j_call: TRBJ1-4; cdr3_nt: TGTGCCAGCAGCTACCGGGACAGGGAGAGTAAACTGTTTTTT; cdr3_aa: CASSYRDRESKLFF
clone_size: NA; v_call: TRBV2; d_call: NA; j_call: TRBJ2-1; cdr3_nt: TGTGCCAGCAGTGGGGATCGCGGCTCCTACAATGAGCAGTTCTTC; cdr3_aa: CASSGDRGSYNEQFF